These T cell receptor beta chains were read from a single sample in a study of regulatory T cells in long-lasting Graves disease. A single record per CDR3 protein comes from TCRdb applying MiXCR to the multiplex PCR reads. This sample has roughly 430,000 distinct CDR3 sequences; approximately 22% occur once, and the top ten carry roughly an eighth. The specimen was peripheral blood mononuclear cells (PBMCs), collected when the disease was refractory, from a patient treated with antithyroid drugs. These receptors were collected from a female donor with Graves disease. Each CDR3 is given with its conserved first and last residue. D genes are given only for firm matches. Clone size is shown for a subset of rows, as once, few, many or a class of expanded clone.

D gene	clone size	V gene	J gene	CDR3 DNA	CDR3 protein
.	.	TRBV5-6	TRBJ1-6	TGTGCCAGCAGCCCGGGTGGGAGTGAATCACCCCTCCACTTT	CASSPGGSESPLHF
.	few	TRBV5-1	TRBJ1-2	TGCGCCAGCAGCCTGGGGGACGCGGTTAACTATGGCTACACCTTC	CASSLGDAVNYGYTF
TRBD2	many	TRBV30	TRBJ2-7	TGTGCCTCGAGCGGGAGCAAAAGCTACGAGCAGTACTTC	CASSGSKSYEQYF
.	many	TRBV10-2	TRBJ1-1	TGCGCCAGCAGTGAGGTGTACACGAACACTGAAGCTTTCTTT	CASSEVYTNTEAFF
.	.	TRBV7-2	TRBJ1-1	TGTGCCAGCAGCCTTAAGCTTAACACTGAAGCTCTCTTT	CASSLKLNTEALF
.	.	TRBV29-1	TRBJ1-1	TGCAGCGTTGTGGTTTCGGACACTGAAGCTTCCTTT	CSVVVSDTEASF
TRBD2	.	TRBV19	TRBJ2-1	TGTGCCAGTAGTATACTAGGACTAGCGGGACTGGACTCCTACAATGAGCAGTTCTTC	CASSILGLAGLDSYNEQFF
.	.	TRBV19	TRBJ1-5	TGTGCCAGTATACCGACACGGGGCAATCAGCCCCAGCATTTT	CASIPTRGNQPQHF
.	many	TRBV7-2	TRBJ2-5	TGTGCCAGCAGCTTAAAAGGGATCCAAGAGACCCAGTACTTC	CASSLKGIQETQYF
TRBD1	.	TRBV4-2	TRBJ1-2	TGTGCCAGCAGCCCACGGGACAGGGGCTATGGCTACACCTTC	CASSPRDRGYGYTF
TRBD2	.	TRBV5-6	TRBJ2-2	TGTGCCAGCAGCCGACGAGGGACTAACGGGGAGCTGTTTTTT	CASSRRGTNGELFF